The sequence of this TCR beta chain was determined in a study of blood T cell repertoires in COVID-19. The table came from immunoSEQ multiplex PCR; TCRdb's copy has only in-frame clones and leaves some out. The table includes approximately 69,000 clones, 60% to 80% detected once. The TCR sequence derives from a human donor in a cohort sampled during active COVID-19. Material: peripheral blood.

CDR3 nucleotide sequence: TGTGCCAGCGCCGGGACAGGGTACGACGAGCAGTACTTC. Its translation is CASAGTGYDEQYF. This chain uses TRBV7-9 with TRBJ2-7, with 9 positions matching TRBD1. The V gene end was trimmed by 8 bases and the J gene end by 5 bases; junction bases not matched to a gene: 7. CDR3 length: 13 residues. CDR1 SEHNR and CDR2 FQNEAQ come from the germline V gene (reference sequence).